This TCR beta chain was obtained from a study of siplizumab effects on memory and regulatory T cells. Germline lookup yields CDR1 SGHNT and CDR2 YYREEE (reference sequence). The germline V and J ends were trimmed by 0 bases and 4 bases, with 14 bases remaining between them. The length of the CDR3 is 15 residues. Assay used: immunoSEQ multiplex PCR; TCRdb lists only in-frame clones, some missing. Of roughly 50,000 clones listed, roughly 93% were seen once; the top ten hold approximately 17%. The sample consisted of CD8+ T cells sorted from blood. This TCR derives from a human donor in good health. The chain couples TRBV5-4 to TRBJ2-7; possibly TRBD2 for D (8 bases). The CDR3 reads CASSLEGAGGYEQYF. The CDR3 nucleotides are TGTGCCAGCAGCTTGGAGGGGGCGGGGGGATACGAGCAGTACTTC. The full variable domain, rest sourced from reference TRBV5-4 and TRBJ2-7, is ETGVTQSPTHLIKTRGQQVTLRCSSQSGHNTVSWYQQALGQGPQFIFQYYREEENGRGNFPPRFSGLQFPNYSSELNVNALELDDSALYLCASSLEGAGGYEQYFGPGTRLTVT.